These 11 T cell receptor beta chains share one sample of origin, sequenced in a study of T cell clonotyping in hematopoietic cell transplantation. The assay was immunoSEQ multiplex PCR, and TCRdb's table has in-frame clones only and misses some. In the table there are 7,000 or so clones, about nine tenths of which are singletons. The source material was PBMCs, sampled 100 days after allogeneic stem cell transplant. The receptors come from a young adult male patient who had an allogeneic stem cell transplant from a related donor, so the T cells may come from the graft donor. Some clones in this sample may be carry-over from other donors' samples.

The chain carries TRBV5-8 and TRBJ1-2; D is perhaps TRBD1 (5 bases). CDR3 length equals 14 residues. Deletions cut 0 bases from V and 4 bases from J, with 10 bases between. Germline V gives CDR1 SGHTS, CDR2 YDEGEE. DNA for the CDR3: TGTGCCAGCAGCTTGGGGGGGGACGTCTATGGCTACACCTTC. It encodes CASSLGGDVYGYTF. Full variable domain (rest looked up from reference TRBV5-8 and TRBJ1-2): EAGVTQSPTHLIKTRGQQATLRCSPISGHTSVYWYQQALGLGLQFLLWYDEGEERNRGNFPPRFSGRQFPNYSSELNVNALELEDSALYLCASSLGGDVYGYTFGSGTRLTVV.

The CDR3 here is CASSDIGFNQPQHF. DNA of the CDR3: TGTGCCAGCAGTGATATAGGTTTCAATCAGCCCCAGCATTTT. The rearrangement uses TRBV6-1 and TRBJ1-5; D remains ambiguous. Trimming removed 3 bases from V and 3 bases from J, with 9 bases in between. This CDR3 contains 14 residues. The V gene's germline CDR1 is MNHNS and CDR2 SASEGT.

CDR3 loop: CASSEASGLDSYGYTF. CDR3 DNA sequence: TGTGCCAGCAGTGAAGCATCAGGGTTGGATTCCTATGGCTACACCTTC. V usage is TRBV6-1 and J usage is TRBJ1-2, with D possibly being TRBD1 (5 bases). The germline CDR1 and CDR2 sequences are MNHNS and SASEGT. V dropped 0 bases and J dropped 4 bases, with 15 bases sitting between them. CDR3 size: 16 residues.

This chain's CDR3 is CASRMRGRNYGYTF. CDR3 DNA: TGTGCCAGCAGGATGAGGGGGAGGAACTATGGCTACACCTTC. This sequence joins TRBV6-4 and TRBJ1-2; tentative D call: TRBD1 (6 bases). Trimming took off 6 bases at V and 2 bases at J, with 13 bases between the two ends. CDR3 length equals 14 residues. CDR1 MRHNA and CDR2 SNTAGT come from the germline V gene.

This rearrangement joins TRBV29-1 to TRBJ2-7; D remains ambiguous. V lost 3 bases to trimming and J lost 4 bases, with 4 bases between them. The V gene's germline CDR1 is SQVTM and CDR2 ANQGSEA. The CDR3 is 10 amino acids. This CDR3 is CSVDRYEQYV. DNA of the CDR3: TGCAGCGTTGATAGGTACGAGCAGTACGTC.

V gene TRBV13 combines with J gene TRBJ1-2; 10 bases are a match to TRBD1. The ends lost 1 base at V and 8 bases at J; junction bases unmatched: 7. CDR3 length: 15 amino acids. CDR1 is PRHDT and CDR2 is FYEKMQ in the germline V gene (reference sequence). DNA of the CDR3: TGTGCCAGCAGCTTAGATGTGACAGGGGGCGACGGCTACACCTTC. Translating gives CASSLDVTGGDGYTF.

The J gene is TRBJ2-7, the V gene TRBV27; D unclear. Per the germline V gene, CDR1 is MNHEY and CDR2 is SMNVEV (reference sequence). This CDR3 has 12 amino acids. With 2 bases removed from V and 2 bases from J, the gap between germline ends came to 4 bases. The DNA of the CDR3 is TGTGCCAGCAGTTTAAGTCCCTACGAGCAGTACGTC. Its translation is CASSLSPYEQYV.

The chain employs TRBV30 and TRBJ2-7; 8 bases match TRBD1. The CDR3 is 13 residues long. Losses at the gene ends were 1 base for V and 3 bases for J; bases not matched to a gene: 2. CDR1 and CDR2 from the germline V gene are GTSNPN and SVGIG (reference sequence). Here the CDR3 reads CAWSAGQGYEQYV. The CDR3 coding sequence is TGTGCCTGGAGTGCAGGACAGGGCTACGAGCAGTACGTC.

The gene calls are TRBV7-9 and TRBJ1-1; 7 bases are shared with TRBD1. Germline loops: CDR1 SEHNR, CDR2 FQNEAQ (reference sequence). CDR3 length equals 16 residues. V dropped 5 bases and J dropped 0; count of bases not matched to a gene: 9. CDR3 in amino acids: CASSTSTGLMNTEAFF. The CDR3 nucleotides are TGTGCCAGCAGCACCTCGACAGGGCTAATGAACACTGAAGCTTTCTTT.

J is TRBJ1-2 and V is TRBV18, with D possibly TRBD1 on 5 matching bases. The CDR3 has 15 amino acids. Germline loops: CDR1 KGHSH, CDR2 LQKENI. V lost 1 base, J lost 8 bases, and 17 bases lay in between. The chain's CDR3 is CASSPQGVSLGGYTF. In DNA form, the CDR3 reads TGTGCCAGCTCACCACAAGGGGTCTCCCTTGGGGGCTACACCTTC.

The chain uses TRBV5-1 and TRBJ1-5; no firm D call. Germline CDR1 reads SGHRS; CDR2 reads YFSETQ. The CDR3 consists of 16 residues. Trimming left V 4 bases short and J 0 bases short, with 14 bases between. CDR3 sequence (DNA): TGCGCCAGCAGCCTCGACGGGGATTATAGCAATCAGCCCCAGCATTTT. Protein: CASSLDGDYSNQPQHF.